The 22 T cell receptor beta chains below were found in one sample sequenced in a study of T-cell memory formation after mild COVID-19. In TCRdb, the 5' RACE reads were re-called with MiXCR into one record per CDR3 protein. Of about 120,000 distinct CDR3 sequences listed, approximately 15% are singletons. The sequenced sample was PBMCs or a T cell subset sorted from them (not recorded which). These receptors were taken from an adult woman who had mild COVID-19 (a few samples of this study predate the infection). Cell type and time point are not known.

The V and J genes are TRBV7-3 and TRBJ1-1; D unclear. This CDR3 has 15 amino acids. CDR1 and CDR2 from the germline V gene are SGHTA and FQGTGA. Deletions cut 1 base from V and 1 base from J, with 10 bases between. CDR3 residues: CASSLSRLGNTEAFF. The CDR3 nucleotides read TGTGCCAGCAGCTTAAGTCGTTTGGGGAACACTGAAGCTTTCTTT. The full variable domain, in which reference TRBV7-3 and TRBJ1-1 provide the parts outside the CDR3, is GAGVSQTPSNKVTEKGKYVELRCDPISGHTALYWYRQSLGQGPEFLIYFQGTGAADDSGLPNDRFFAVRPEGSVSTLKIQRTERGDSAVYLCASSLSRLGNTEAFFGQGTRLTVV.

The rearrangement links TRBV7-9 to TRBJ1-1; maybe TRBD1 (5 bases). Germline assignment: CDR1 SEHNR and CDR2 FQNEAQ (reference sequence). CDR3 length equals 16 residues. The ends were cut back, 1 base at V and 1 base at J, with 13 bases in the middle. The CDR3 DNA reads as TGTGCCAGCAGCTTAGTGGGGTACGGGGCGAACACTGAAGCTTTCTTT. It yields the protein CASSLVGYGANTEAFF.

In its sample, this clonotype was seen a few times. The rearrangement joins TRBV27 to TRBJ2-5, with TRBD2 as a possible D gene (6 bases). Trimming cost V 2 bases and J 7 bases, with 20 bases left between them. From germline, CDR1 is MNHEY and CDR2 SMNVEV (reference sequence). This CDR3 has 16 amino acids. The DNA for the CDR3 is TGTGCCAGCAGTTTAGGTGGGGGGACCCCAAGAGGGACCCAGTACTTC. Its protein is CASSLGGGTPRGTQYF.

The chain combines TRBV30 with TRBJ2-3, with 8 bases identical to TRBD1. CDR1 and CDR2 from the germline V gene are GTSNPN and SVGIG (reference sequence). This CDR3 has 14 residues. J was trimmed by 4 bases and V by 2 bases; bases with no gene match: 5. CDR3 nucleotide sequence: TGTGCCTGGAGTCAGGGGACAGGCCCAGATACGCAGTATTTT. Its protein product is CAWSQGTGPDTQYF.

This chain links TRBV12-3 or TRBV12-4 with TRBJ2-5; possible D gene TRBD2, 6 bases. The length of the CDR3 is 12 residues. The V end was cut by 8 bases, the J end by 5 bases, with 12 bases between. CDR3 DNA: TGTGCCAGCCGGAGGGGTATGGAGACCCAGTACTTC. Its protein product is CASRRGMETQYF.

This clonotype has at least ten counts. This rearrangement joins TRBV24-1 to TRBJ2-3, with a weak D call TRBD1 (6 bases). V lost 4 bases, J lost 1 base, and 11 bases lay in between. CDR1 and CDR2 (germline): KGHDR, SFDVKD. The CDR3 runs to 15 residues. DNA of the CDR3: TGTGCCACCAGTGACCCGGGACAAGGCACAGATACGCAGTATTTT. Translated: CATSDPGQGTDTQYF.

This clonotype was detected many times. V is TRBV5-6 and J is TRBJ2-3, with D unclear. The CDR3 has 12 residues. The germline CDR1 and CDR2 sequences are SGHDT and YYEEEE. Between the trimmed V and J ends, which lost 0 bases and 4 bases, there was a span of 3 bases. The CDR3 nucleotides are TGTGCCAGCAGCTTGGCCCCAGATACGCAGTATTTT. It yields the protein CASSLAPDTQYF.

This clonotype showed up just a few times. This chain uses TRBV24-1 with TRBJ2-1; D perhaps matches TRBD1 (5 bases). CDR3 length: 14 residues. V was clipped by 0 bases and J by 9 bases, with 11 bases between them. CDR1 KGHDR and CDR2 SFDVKD come from the germline V gene. The CDR3 loop is CATSDLQGRGEQFF. The CDR3 DNA follows: TGTGCCACCAGTGATTTGCAGGGTAGGGGTGAGCAGTTCTTC.

Only a few counts were recorded for this clonotype. The chain couples TRBV11-2 to TRBJ2-5; a weak D match, TRBD1 (5 bases). The V end lost 1 base, the J end lost 4 bases, and 19 bases lay between the germline ends. This CDR3 spans 17 amino acids. Germline-derived CDR1 and CDR2 are SGHAT and FQNNGV. The DNA for the CDR3 is TGTGCCAGCAGCTTAGTGGCAGCCAGGGCATTCCCAGAGACCCAGTACTTC. It yields the protein CASSLVAARAFPETQYF.

The chain has TRBV18 and TRBJ2-1; TRBD1 matches at 9 bases. V shed 5 bases and J 1 base; nucleotides not matched to a gene: 0. The CDR3 has 14 residues. CDR1 is KGHSH and CDR2 is LQKENI in the germline V gene. CDR3 sequence: CASSGTGSYNEQFF. The DNA for the CDR3 is TGTGCCAGCTCAGGGACAGGGTCCTACAATGAGCAGTTCTTC.

This clonotype has a handful of counts. V is TRBV5-1 and J is TRBJ2-1; 8 bases fit TRBD2. The CDR3 has 20 amino acids. V lost 6 bases, J lost 9 bases, and 29 bases stayed unmatched. Germline lookup yields CDR1 SGHRS and CDR2 YFSETQ. The chain's CDR3 is CASTFPNPSSVRRTSSEQFF. DNA of the CDR3: TGCGCCAGCACCTTTCCGAATCCTTCAAGTGTTAGGCGGACTAGCTCTGAGCAGTTCTTC. Drawing the rest from reference TRBV5-1 and TRBJ2-1, the complete variable domain is KAGVTQTPRYLIKTRGQQVTLSCSPISGHRSVSWYQQTPGQGLQFLFEYFSETQRNKGNFPGRFSGRQFSNSRSEMNVSTLELGDSALYLCASTFPNPSSVRRTSSEQFFGPGTRLTVL.

The chain couples TRBV27 to TRBJ2-7; 11 bases map to TRBD1. Unmatched junction bases numbered 6, after V lost 4 bases and J lost 4 bases. This CDR3 is built from 15 residues. In germline, CDR1 is MNHEY, CDR2 SMNVEV (reference sequence). The CDR3 sequence: CASSSWTGGWYEQYF. In DNA form, the CDR3 reads TGTGCCAGCAGTTCCTGGACAGGGGGCTGGTACGAGCAGTACTTC.

The V gene is TRBV20-1, the J gene TRBJ2-7; D possibly corresponds to TRBD1 (5 bases). CDR1 DFQATT and CDR2 SNEGSKA come from the germline V gene (reference sequence). Trimming removed 6 bases from V and 3 bases from J, with 15 bases in between. The CDR3 loop spans 13 amino acids. CDR3 sequence reads: CSAIQVFIYEQYF. In DNA, the CDR3 is TGCAGTGCAATACAGGTTTTTATCTACGAGCAGTACTTC.

The chain uses TRBV10-3 and TRBJ2-1, with TRBD1 matching 8 bases. The germline V gene has CDR1 ENHRY and CDR2 SYGVKD. Trimming cost V 11 bases and J 3 bases; bases outside gene matches: 9. The CDR3 extends over 14 amino acids. The CDR3 sequence is CASTGTGNYNEQFF. CDR3 bases: TGTGCCTCCACCGGGACAGGCAACTACAATGAGCAGTTCTTC.

J is TRBJ2-5 and V is TRBV4-3; D perhaps matches TRBD2 (7 bases). Germline loops: CDR1 LGHNA, CDR2 YSLEER. The CDR3 sequence is 17 residues long. The V end was cut by 0 bases, the J end by 0 bases, with 14 bases between. The CDR3 is CASSQDWGGLYQETQYF. In nucleotides, the CDR3 is TGCGCCAGCAGCCAAGATTGGGGGGGCCTTTACCAAGAGACCCAGTACTTC.

V is TRBV9 and J is TRBJ1-4; TRBD1 matches at 8 bases. The CDR3 consists of 14 residues. V lost 4 bases, J lost 8 bases, and 7 bases stayed unmatched. The germline gives CDR1 SGDLS, CDR2 YYNGEE. As DNA, the CDR3 is TGTGCCAGCAGCCGGACAGGGCAAGGAGAAAAACTGTTTTTT. Protein product: CASSRTGQGEKLFF.

This clonotype was picked up a small number of times. The J gene is TRBJ2-7, the V gene TRBV24-1; 11 positions agree with TRBD1. Germline values: CDR1 KGHDR, CDR2 SFDVKD. The CDR3 runs to 18 residues. V lost 4 bases to trimming and J lost 2 bases; unmatched junction nucleotides: 12. Here the CDR3 DNA reads TGTGCCACCAGTGACCGCGGGGACAGGGGGTCTATCGCCTACGAGCAGTACTTC. It yields the protein CATSDRGDRGSIAYEQYF.

This clonotype appeared a few times. This chain links TRBV12-3 or TRBV12-4 with TRBJ2-3; TRBD2 aligns across 8 bases. CDR3 size: 18 residues. The V and J ends lost 10 bases and 0 bases, in that order; junction bases with no gene match: 18. This CDR3 is CATTRRGALPSSTDTQYF. In nucleotides, the CDR3 is TGTGCCACCACCCGGCGGGGGGCCCTACCCTCTAGCACAGATACGCAGTATTTT.

This clonotype was seen a handful of times. The chain is built from TRBV9 and TRBJ2-1; 9 nucleotides line up with TRBD2. CDR3 length equals 15 residues. V dropped 3 bases and J dropped 5; count of bases not matched to a gene: 6. Germline V gene sequence: CDR1 SGDLS, CDR2 YYNGEE. The CDR3 DNA is TGTGCCAGCAGCGCCGGACTAGCGACAGACAATGAGCAGTTCTTC. Protein sequence: CASSAGLATDNEQFF. Filled out from reference TRBV9 and TRBJ2-1, the complete variable domain reads DSGVTQTPKHLITATGQRVTLRCSPRSGDLSVYWYQQSLDQGLQFLIQYYNGEERAKGNILERFSAQQFPDLHSELNLSSLELGDSALYFCASSAGLATDNEQFFGPGTRLTVL.

This clonotype was counted a few times. The chain recombines TRBV19 with TRBJ2-1; D gene uncertain. Trimming pared 5 bases from V and 4 bases from J, leaving 12 bases between. The CDR3 consists of 14 residues. Germline values: CDR1 LNHDA, CDR2 SQIVND (reference sequence). The CDR3 coding sequence is TGTGCCAGTAGTTGGGAAGCACGTTACAATGAGCAGTTCTTC. It codes for CASSWEARYNEQFF.

This rearrangement joins TRBV25-1 to TRBJ2-7; 7 bases are a match to TRBD2. The CDR3 extends over 13 amino acids. Germline V gene lookup returns CDR1 MGHDK and CDR2 SYGVNS. V dropped 7 bases and J dropped 0; count of bases not matched to a gene: 3. This chain's CDR3 is CASTQRDSYEQYF. CDR3 nucleotide sequence: TGTGCCAGCACACAGCGGGACTCCTACGAGCAGTACTTC.

The chain carries TRBV7-8 and TRBJ2-7; D may be TRBD1 or TRBD2 (5 bases each). CDR1 is SGHVS, CDR2 FQNEAQ, per germline. V dropped 4 bases and J dropped 3 bases, with 10 bases sitting between them. CDR3 length: 13 residues. CDR3 in amino acids: CASSSGTFYEQYF. The CDR3 DNA reads as TGTGCCAGCAGCTCCGGGACCTTCTACGAGCAGTACTTC.